A selection of T cell receptor beta chains follows, all from one sample in a study of molecular identifiers for immune sequencing clone quantification. MiXCR was run by TCRdb on the PCR reads, yielding one entry per CDR3 protein. Here the sample spans over 550,000 distinct CDR3 sequences, 25% being singletons. The source material was naive CD8+ T cells from blood, with Jurkat cell RNA spiked in. These receptor sequences come from a human donor in good health. Some libraries in this study had Jurkat cell RNA spiked in. CDR3s include the opening cysteine and the closing phenylalanine or tryptophan. Fields, in order: V gene, J gene, CDR3 protein.

v_gene: TRBV3-1; j_gene: TRBJ1-1; CDR3aa: CASSQDSGRRGEAFF
v_gene: TRBV3-1; j_gene: TRBJ2-7; CDR3aa: CASSQGLPYEQYF
v_gene: TRBV20-1; j_gene: TRBJ2-1; CDR3aa: CSASPTSSYYNEQFF
v_gene: TRBV12-3/TRBV12-4; j_gene: TRBJ2-4; CDR3aa: CASSFTRGTKNIQYF
v_gene: TRBV10-2; j_gene: TRBJ2-5; CDR3aa: CASSADWTSGDQETQYF
v_gene: TRBV7-9; j_gene: TRBJ2-1; CDR3aa: CATHNEQFF
v_gene: TRBV5-5; j_gene: TRBJ1-4; CDR3aa: CASSFPGQPNEKLFF
v_gene: TRBV11-1; j_gene: TRBJ2-3; CDR3aa: CASSLEGNTQYF
v_gene: TRBV30; j_gene: TRBJ2-7; CDR3aa: CAGGATSYEQYF
v_gene: TRBV27; j_gene: TRBJ1-6; CDR3aa: CASSLRAAGNSPLHF
v_gene: TRBV12-3/TRBV12-4; j_gene: TRBJ1-4; CDR3aa: CASSWDNEKLFF
v_gene: TRBV9; j_gene: TRBJ2-5; CDR3aa: CASSVGAGLYQETQYF
v_gene: TRBV9; j_gene: TRBJ1-3; CDR3aa: CASGPKGQPGGNTIYF
v_gene: TRBV27; j_gene: TRBJ1-1; CDR3aa: CAGSSRTSMGRGTEAFF
v_gene: TRBV27; j_gene: TRBJ2-3; CDR3aa: CASLPSVGGIRTDTQYF